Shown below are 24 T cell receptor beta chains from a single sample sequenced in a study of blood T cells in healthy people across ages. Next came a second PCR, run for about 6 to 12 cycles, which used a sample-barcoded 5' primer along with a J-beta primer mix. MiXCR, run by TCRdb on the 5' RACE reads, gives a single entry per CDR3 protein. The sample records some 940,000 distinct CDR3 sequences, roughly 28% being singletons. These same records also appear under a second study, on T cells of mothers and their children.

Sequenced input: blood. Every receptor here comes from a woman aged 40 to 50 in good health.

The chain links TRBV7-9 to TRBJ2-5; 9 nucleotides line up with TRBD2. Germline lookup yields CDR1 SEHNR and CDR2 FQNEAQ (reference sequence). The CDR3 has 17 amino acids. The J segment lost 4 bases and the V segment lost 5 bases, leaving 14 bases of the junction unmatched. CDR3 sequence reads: CASSVGSGGGRGETQYF. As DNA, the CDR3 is TGTGCCAGCAGCGTAGGATCGGGGGGCGGGAGGGGAGAGACCCAGTACTTC.

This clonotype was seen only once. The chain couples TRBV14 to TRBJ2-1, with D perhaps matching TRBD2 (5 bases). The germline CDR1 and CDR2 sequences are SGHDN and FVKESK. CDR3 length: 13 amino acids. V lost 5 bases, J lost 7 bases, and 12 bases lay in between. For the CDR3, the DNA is TGTGCCAGCAGCACGGACTTACTTAATGAGCAGTTCTTC. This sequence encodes CASSTDLLNEQFF.

The CDR3 bases are TGTGCCAGCAGGGGACAGGGGATGGGCACTGAAGCTTTCTTT. As protein: CASRGQGMGTEAFF. The rearrangement uses TRBV5-6 and TRBJ1-1; 10 nucleotides align to TRBD1. V trimming: 5 bases; J trimming: 4 bases; junction bases outside the gene matches: 5. CDR1 SGHDT and CDR2 YYEEEE come from the germline V gene. This CDR3 is built from 14 residues.

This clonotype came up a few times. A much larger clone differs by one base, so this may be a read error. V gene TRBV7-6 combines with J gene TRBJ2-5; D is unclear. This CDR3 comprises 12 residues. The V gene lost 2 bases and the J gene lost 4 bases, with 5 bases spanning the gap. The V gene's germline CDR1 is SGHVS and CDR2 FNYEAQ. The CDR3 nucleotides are TGTGCCAGCAGCTTATTACCAGAGACCCAGTACTTC. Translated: CASSLLPETQYF.

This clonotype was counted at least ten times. The CDR3 is CSVEGLEGNEQFF. The CDR3 DNA sequence: TGCAGCGTTGAAGGGTTGGAGGGCAATGAGCAGTTCTTC. This chain connects TRBV29-1 to TRBJ2-1; a possible D gene is TRBD2 (6 bases). Per the germline V gene, CDR1 is SQVTM and CDR2 is ANQGSEA. The V end lost 1 base, the J end lost 6 bases, and 10 bases lay between the germline ends. The CDR3 consists of 13 residues.

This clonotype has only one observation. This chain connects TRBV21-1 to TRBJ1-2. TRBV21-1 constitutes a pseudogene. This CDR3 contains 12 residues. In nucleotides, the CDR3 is TGTGCCAGCAGCAAGGAGCGGCGGTATTACACCTTC. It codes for CASSKERRYYTF.

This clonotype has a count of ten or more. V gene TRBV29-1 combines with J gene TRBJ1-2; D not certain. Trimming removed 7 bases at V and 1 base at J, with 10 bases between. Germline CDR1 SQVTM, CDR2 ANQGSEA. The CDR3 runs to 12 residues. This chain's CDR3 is CSAQWGNYGYTF. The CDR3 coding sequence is TGCAGCGCCCAGTGGGGTAACTATGGCTACACCTTC.

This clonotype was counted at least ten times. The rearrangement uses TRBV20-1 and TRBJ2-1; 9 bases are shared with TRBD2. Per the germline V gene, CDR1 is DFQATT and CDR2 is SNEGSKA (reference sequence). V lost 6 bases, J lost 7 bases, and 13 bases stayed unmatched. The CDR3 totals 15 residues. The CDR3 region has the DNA TGCAGTGCCCTCGGGGGACTAGCTGTCGGGAATGAGCAGTTCTTC. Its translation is CSALGGLAVGNEQFF.

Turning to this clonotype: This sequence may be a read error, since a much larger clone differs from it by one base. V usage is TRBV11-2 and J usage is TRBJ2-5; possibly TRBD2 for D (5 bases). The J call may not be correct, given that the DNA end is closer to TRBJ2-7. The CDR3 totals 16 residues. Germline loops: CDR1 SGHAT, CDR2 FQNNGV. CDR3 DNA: TGTGCCAGCGGCCCCTCGTGGGGAGCGATTATTTACGAGCAGTACTTC. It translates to CASGPSWGAIIYEQYF.

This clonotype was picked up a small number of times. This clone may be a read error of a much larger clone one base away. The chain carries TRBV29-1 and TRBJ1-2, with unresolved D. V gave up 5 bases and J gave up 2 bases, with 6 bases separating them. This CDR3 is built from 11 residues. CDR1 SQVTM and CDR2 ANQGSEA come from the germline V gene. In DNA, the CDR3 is TGCAGCGTTCCCGACAACTATGGCTACACCTTC. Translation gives CSVPDNYGYTF.

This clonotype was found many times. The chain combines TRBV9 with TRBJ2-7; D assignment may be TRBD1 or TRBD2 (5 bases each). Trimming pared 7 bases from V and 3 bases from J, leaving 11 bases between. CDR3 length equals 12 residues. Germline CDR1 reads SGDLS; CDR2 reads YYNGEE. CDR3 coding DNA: TGTGCCAGCGGTGGGACGGACTACGAGCAGTACTTC. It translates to CASGGTDYEQYF.

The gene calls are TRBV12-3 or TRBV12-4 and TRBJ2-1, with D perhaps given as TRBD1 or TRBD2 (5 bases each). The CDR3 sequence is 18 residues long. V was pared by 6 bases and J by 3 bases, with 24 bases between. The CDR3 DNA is TGTGCCAGCAGCCTTAAGGGGCCTAGCCCCACCTTCTACAATGAGCAGTTCTTC. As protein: CASSLKGPSPTFYNEQFF.

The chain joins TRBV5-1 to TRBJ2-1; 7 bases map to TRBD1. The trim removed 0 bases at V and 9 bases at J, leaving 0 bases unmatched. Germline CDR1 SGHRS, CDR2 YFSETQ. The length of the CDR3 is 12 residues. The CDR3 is CASSLDRGEQFF. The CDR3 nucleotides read TGCGCCAGCAGCTTGGACAGGGGTGAGCAGTTCTTC.

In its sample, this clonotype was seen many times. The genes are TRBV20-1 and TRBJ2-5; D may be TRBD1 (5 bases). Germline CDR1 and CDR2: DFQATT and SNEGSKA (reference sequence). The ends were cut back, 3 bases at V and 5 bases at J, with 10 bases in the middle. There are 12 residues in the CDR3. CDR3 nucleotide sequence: TGCAGTGCTAGGAGGCAGGGCGAGACCCAGTACTTC. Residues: CSARRQGETQYF.

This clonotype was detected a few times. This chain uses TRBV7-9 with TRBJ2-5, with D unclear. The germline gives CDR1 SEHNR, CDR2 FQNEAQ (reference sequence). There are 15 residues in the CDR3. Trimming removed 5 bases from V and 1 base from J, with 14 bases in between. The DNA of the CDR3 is TGTGCCAGCAGCCGCACTGGCAGGTTCCAAGAGACCCAGTACTTC. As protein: CASSRTGRFQETQYF.

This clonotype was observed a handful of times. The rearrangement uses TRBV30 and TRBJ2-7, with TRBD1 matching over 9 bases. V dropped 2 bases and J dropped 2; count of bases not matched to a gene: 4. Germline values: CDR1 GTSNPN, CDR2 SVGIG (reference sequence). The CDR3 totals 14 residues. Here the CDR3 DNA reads TGTGCCTGGAGTCTCGGACAGGGGACCTACGAGCAGTACTTC. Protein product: CAWSLGQGTYEQYF.

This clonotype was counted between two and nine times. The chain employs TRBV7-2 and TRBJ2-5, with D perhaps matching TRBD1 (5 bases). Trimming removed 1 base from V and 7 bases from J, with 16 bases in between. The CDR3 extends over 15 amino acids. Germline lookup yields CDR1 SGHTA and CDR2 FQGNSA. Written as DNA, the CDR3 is TGTGCCAGCAGCTTAGGGAGTTCGCCCCAGGGGACCCAGTACTTC. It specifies CASSLGSSPQGTQYF.

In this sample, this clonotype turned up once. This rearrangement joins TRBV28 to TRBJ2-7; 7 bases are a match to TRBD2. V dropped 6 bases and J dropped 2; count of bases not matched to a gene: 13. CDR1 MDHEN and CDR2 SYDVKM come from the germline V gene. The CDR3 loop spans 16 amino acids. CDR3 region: CASSPTGGGATYEQYF. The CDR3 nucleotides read TGTGCCAGCAGCCCTACTGGCGGGGGAGCTACCTACGAGCAGTACTTC. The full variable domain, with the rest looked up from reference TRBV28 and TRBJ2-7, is DVKVTQSSRYLVKRTGEKVFLECVQDMDHENMFWYRQDPGLGLRLIYFSYDVKMKEKGDIPEGYSVSREKKERFSLILESASTNQTSMYLCASSPTGGGATYEQYFGPGTRLTVT.

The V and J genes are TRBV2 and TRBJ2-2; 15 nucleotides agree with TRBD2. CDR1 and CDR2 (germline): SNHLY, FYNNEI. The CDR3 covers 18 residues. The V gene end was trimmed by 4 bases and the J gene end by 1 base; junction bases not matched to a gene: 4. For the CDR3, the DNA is TGTGCCAGCAGTGCGGGACTAGCGGGGGGCCTGAACACCGGGGAGCTGTTTTTT. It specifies CASSAGLAGGLNTGELFF.

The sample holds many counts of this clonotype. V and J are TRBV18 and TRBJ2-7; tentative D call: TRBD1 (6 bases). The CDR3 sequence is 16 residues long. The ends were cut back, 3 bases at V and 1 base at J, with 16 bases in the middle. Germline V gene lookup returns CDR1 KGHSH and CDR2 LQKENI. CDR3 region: CASSPPDRTYSYEQYF. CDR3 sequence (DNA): TGTGCCAGCTCACCGCCTGACAGGACTTATTCCTACGAGCAGTACTTC. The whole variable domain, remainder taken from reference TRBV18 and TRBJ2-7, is NAGVMQNPRHLVRRRGQEARLRCSPMKGHSHVYWYRQLPEEGLKFMVYLQKENIIDESGMPKERFSAEFPKEGPSILRIQQVVRGDSAAYFCASSPPDRTYSYEQYFGPGTRLTVT.

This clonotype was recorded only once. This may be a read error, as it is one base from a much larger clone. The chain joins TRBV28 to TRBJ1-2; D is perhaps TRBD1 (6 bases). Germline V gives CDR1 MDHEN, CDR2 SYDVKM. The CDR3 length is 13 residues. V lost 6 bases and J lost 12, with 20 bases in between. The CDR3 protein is CASSRPGTQDHTF. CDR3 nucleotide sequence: TGTGCCAGCAGCCGCCCGGGGACACAGGACCACACCTTC.

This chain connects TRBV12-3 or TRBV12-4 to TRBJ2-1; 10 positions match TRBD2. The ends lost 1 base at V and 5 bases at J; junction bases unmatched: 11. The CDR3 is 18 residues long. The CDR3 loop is CASSLGASGGTGNNEQFF. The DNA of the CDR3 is TGTGCCAGCAGTTTAGGCGCTAGCGGGGGCACCGGGAACAATGAGCAGTTCTTC.

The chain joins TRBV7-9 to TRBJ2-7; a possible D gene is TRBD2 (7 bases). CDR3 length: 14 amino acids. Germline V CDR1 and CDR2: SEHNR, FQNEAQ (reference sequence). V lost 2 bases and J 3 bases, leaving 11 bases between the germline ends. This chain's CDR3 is CASSLNGGLYEQYF. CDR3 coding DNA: TGTGCCAGCAGCTTAAACGGGGGGCTCTACGAGCAGTACTTC.

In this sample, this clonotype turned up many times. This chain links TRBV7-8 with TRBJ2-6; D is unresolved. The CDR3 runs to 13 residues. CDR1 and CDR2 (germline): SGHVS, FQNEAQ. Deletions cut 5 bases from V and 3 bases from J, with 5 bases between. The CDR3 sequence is CASSTGGANVLTF. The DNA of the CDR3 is TGTGCCAGCAGCACCGGTGGGGCCAACGTCCTGACTTTC.